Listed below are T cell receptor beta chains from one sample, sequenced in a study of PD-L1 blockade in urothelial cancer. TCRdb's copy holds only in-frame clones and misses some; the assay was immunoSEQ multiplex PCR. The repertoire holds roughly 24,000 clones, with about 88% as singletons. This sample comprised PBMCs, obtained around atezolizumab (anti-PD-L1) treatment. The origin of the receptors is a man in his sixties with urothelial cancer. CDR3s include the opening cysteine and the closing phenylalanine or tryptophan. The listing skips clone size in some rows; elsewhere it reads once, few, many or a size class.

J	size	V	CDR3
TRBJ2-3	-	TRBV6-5	CASSLNRAGGDTQYF
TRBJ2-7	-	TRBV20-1	CSASNSYEQYF
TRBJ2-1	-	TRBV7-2	CASSLEGQVYNEQFF
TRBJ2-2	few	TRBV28	CASATVPTGELFF
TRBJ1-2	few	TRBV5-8	CASSRTRGYTF
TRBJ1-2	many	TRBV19	CASTRQGKSYGYTF
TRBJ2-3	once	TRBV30	CASQGGGTDTQYF
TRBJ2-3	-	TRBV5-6	CASSSGQRASTDTQYF
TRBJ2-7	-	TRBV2	CASRLRTDYEQYF
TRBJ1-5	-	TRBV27	CASAGTGFSQPQHF
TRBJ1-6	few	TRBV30	CAWRSGASSYNSPLHF
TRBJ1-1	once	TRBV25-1	CASRRPGGSGTEAFF
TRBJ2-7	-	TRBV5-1	CASSRGTSGYEQYF
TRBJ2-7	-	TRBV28	CASTYTHSYEQYF
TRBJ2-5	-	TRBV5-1	CASSPLAQETQYF
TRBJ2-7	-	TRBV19	CASSIVPSGAYYEQYF
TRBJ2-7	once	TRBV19	CASSIKERYEQYF
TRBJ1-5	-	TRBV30	CACSGQGNQPQHF
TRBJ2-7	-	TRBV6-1	CASSEGLAGASYEQYF
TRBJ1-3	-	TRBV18	CASSPVGGRRGNTIYF
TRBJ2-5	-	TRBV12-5	CASGTQETQYF
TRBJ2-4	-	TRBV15	CATSRGGTGKNIQYF
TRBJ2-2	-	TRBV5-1	CASSFRQGQGELFF
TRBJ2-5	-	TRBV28	CASSFIGGQETQYF
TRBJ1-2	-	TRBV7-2	CASSLPGDGYTF
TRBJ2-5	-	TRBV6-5	CASSYSRGLETQYF
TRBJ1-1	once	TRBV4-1	CASSNLAGLENTEAFF
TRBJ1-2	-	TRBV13	CASTQRGTFNYGYTF
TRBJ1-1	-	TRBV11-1	CASSLDGPEAFF
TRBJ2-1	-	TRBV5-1	CASSYTSGSYNEQFF
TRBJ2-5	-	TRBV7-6	CASRAGQTQYF
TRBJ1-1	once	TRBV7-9	CASSLNRETEAFF
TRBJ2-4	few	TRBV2	CAGSLTKNIQYF
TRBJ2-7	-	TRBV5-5	CASSLSVAGPYEQYF
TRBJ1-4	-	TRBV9	CASSDTQGDSKVEKLFF
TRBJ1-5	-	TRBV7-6	CASSLGVGTLYQPQHF
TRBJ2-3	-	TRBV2	CASSEEGAGTDTQYF
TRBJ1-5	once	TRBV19	CASSIAGRESPQHF
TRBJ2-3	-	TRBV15	CATSRGVGQGVTDTQYF
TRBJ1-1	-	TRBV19	CASSPTDMNTEAFF
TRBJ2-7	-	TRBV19	CASSSPGGGSYEQYF
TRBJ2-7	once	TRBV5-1	CASSVGTGQTYEQYF
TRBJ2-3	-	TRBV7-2	CASSFSGRTDTQYF
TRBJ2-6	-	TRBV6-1	CASSEGIGASGANVLTF
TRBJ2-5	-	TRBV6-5	CASSYSFVETQYF
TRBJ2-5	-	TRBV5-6	CASRQHQETQYF
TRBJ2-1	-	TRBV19	CASSTSGRDRGRDEQFF
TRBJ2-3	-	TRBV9	CASSLRQGYGDTQYF
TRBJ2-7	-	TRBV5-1	CASSREGGNYEQYF
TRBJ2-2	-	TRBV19	CASTQGGSAGELFF
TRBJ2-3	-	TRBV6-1	CASSEAVGGSTDTQYF
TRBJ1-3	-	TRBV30	CAWSVLRGSGNTIYF
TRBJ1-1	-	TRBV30	CAWSVLSEAFF
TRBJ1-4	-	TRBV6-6	CASSRGQGFEKLFF
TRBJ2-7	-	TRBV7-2	CASSPRDYRYEQYF
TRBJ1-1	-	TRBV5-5	CASSLTTGLNTEAFF
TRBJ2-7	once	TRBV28	CASSSRGRGYEQYF
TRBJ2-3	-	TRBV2	CASSSGQTSTDTQYF
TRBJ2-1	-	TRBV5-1	CASSPGGGLYNEQFF